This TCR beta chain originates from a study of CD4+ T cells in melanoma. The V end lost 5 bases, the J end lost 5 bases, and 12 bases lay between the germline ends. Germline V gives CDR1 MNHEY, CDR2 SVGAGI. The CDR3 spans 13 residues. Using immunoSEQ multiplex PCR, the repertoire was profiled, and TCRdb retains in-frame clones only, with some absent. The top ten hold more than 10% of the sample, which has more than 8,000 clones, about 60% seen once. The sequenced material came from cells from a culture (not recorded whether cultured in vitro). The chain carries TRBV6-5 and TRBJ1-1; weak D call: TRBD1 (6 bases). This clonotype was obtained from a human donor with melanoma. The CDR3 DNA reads TGTGCCAGCAGTCGGGGGCGCCGGACTGAAGCTTTCTTT. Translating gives CASSRGRRTEAFF.